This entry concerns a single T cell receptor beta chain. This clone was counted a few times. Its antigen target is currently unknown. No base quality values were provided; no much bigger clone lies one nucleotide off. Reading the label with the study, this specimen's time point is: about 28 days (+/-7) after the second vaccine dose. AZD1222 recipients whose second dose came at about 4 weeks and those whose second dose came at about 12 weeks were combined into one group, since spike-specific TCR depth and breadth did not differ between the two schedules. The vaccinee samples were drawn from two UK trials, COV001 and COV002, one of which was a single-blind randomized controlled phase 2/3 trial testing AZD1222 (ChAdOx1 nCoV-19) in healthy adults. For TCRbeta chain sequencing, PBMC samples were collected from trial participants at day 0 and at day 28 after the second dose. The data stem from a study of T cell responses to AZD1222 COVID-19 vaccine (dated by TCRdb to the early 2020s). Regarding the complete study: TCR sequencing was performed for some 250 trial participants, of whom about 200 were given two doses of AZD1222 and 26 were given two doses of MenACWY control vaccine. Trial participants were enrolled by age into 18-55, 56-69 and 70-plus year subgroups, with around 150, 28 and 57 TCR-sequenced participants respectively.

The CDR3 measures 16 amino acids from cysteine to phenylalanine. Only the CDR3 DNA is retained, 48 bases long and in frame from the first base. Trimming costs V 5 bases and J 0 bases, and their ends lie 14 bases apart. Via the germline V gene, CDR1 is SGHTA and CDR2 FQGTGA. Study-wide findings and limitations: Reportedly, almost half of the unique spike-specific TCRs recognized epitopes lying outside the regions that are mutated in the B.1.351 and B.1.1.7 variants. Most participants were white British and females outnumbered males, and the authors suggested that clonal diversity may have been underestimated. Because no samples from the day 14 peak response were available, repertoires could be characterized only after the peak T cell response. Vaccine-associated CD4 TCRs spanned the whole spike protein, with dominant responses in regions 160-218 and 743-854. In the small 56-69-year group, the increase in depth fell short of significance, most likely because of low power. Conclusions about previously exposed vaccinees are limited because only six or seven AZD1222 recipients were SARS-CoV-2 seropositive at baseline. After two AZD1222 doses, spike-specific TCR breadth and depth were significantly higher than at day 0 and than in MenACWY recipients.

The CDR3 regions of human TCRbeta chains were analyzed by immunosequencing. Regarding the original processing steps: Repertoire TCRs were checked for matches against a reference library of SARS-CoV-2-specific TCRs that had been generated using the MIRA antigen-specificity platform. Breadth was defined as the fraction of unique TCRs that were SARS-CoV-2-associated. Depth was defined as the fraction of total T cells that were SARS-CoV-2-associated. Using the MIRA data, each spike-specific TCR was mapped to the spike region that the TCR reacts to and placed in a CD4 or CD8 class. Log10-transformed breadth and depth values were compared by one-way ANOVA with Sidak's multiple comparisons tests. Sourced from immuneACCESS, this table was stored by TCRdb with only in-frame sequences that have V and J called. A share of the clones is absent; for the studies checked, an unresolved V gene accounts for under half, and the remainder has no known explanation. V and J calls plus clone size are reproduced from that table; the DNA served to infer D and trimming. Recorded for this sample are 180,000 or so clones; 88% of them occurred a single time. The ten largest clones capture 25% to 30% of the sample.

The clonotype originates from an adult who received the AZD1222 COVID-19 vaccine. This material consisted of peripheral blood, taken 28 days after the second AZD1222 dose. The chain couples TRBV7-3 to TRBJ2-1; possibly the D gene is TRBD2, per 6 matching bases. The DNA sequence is TGTGCCAGCAGCGCTTACTTCGGGAGCTCCTACAATGAGCAGTTCTTC. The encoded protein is CASSAYFGSSYNEQFF.